A single TCR beta chain is shown here with its context. This entry comes from a study of blood T cell repertoires in COVID-19. Background on the study: Sample material is recorded as cDNA or gDNA derived from T cells, B-cell-depleted T cells, or PBMCs.

Germline CDR1 is LNHDA and CDR2 is SQIVND (reference sequence). Trimming left V 9 bases short and J 7 bases short, with 15 bases between. The length of the CDR3 is 13 residues. Methods used by the authors: Using reference gene primer amplification, nucleated cell counts were estimated. Only in-frame clones appear in the TCRdb table, and some are missing; sequencing was by immunoSEQ multiplex PCR. That table supplies the V and J calls and clone size; D and trimming were determined from the DNA. This repertoire shows 140,000 or so clones, about 87% found once; its top ten account for around 5%. What was sequenced was peripheral blood. The TCR was taken from a human donor in a cohort sampled during active COVID-19. The chain has TRBV19 and TRBJ2-2; possible D gene TRBD1, 7 bases. CDR3: CASLLRGVGELFF. In DNA form, the CDR3 reads TGTGCCAGCCTACTCAGGGGGGTCGGGGAGCTGTTTTTT.